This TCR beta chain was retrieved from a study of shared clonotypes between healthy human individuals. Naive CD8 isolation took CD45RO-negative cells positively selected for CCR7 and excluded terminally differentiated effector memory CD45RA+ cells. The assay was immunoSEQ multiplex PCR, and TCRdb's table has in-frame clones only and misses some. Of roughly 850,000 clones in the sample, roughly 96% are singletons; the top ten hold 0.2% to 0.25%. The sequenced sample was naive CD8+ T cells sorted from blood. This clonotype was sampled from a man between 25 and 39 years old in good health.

CDR3 region: CATSRVADTYGYTF. The DNA of the CDR3 is TGTGCCACCAGCAGAGTCGCGGACACCTATGGCTACACCTTC. This rearrangement joins TRBV15 to TRBJ1-2; D is perhaps TRBD1 (5 bases). V lost 1 base, J lost 4 bases, and 10 bases lay in between. This CDR3 comprises 14 residues. Germline V gene lookup returns CDR1 LNHNV and CDR2 YYDKDF (reference sequence). Variable domain in full (rest from reference TRBV15 and TRBJ1-2): DAMVIQNPRYQVTQFGKPVTLSCSQTLNHNVMYWYQQKSSQAPKLLFHYYDKDFNNEADTPDNFQSRRPNTSFCFLDIRSPGLGDTAMYLCATSRVADTYGYTFGSGTRLTVV.